The present entry profiles one T cell receptor beta chain with its context. This record belongs to a study of cytomegalovirus exposure and HLA in healthy donors. J gave up 1 base and V 5 bases, and 4 bases lay outside the gene matches. Germline V gives CDR1 LGHNA, CDR2 YNFKEQ. CDR3 size: 15 residues. The PCR was carried out with 60 Vbeta primers and 13 Jbeta primers. Sequenced by immunoSEQ multiplex PCR; TCRdb stores in-frame clones only, minus some. Seen here are about 180,000 clones, 76% observed once, and the top ten hold about 1.6%. The gene calls are TRBV4-2 and TRBJ2-3; 9 positions agree with TRBD2. The receptor was isolated from a man aged 18 to 30 in good health and CMV-seronegative. The sequenced sample was PBMCs. CDR3 sequence reads: CASSDRTSGTDTQYF. The CDR3 DNA reads as TGTGCCAGCAGCGATCGGACTAGCGGCACAGATACGCAGTATTTT.